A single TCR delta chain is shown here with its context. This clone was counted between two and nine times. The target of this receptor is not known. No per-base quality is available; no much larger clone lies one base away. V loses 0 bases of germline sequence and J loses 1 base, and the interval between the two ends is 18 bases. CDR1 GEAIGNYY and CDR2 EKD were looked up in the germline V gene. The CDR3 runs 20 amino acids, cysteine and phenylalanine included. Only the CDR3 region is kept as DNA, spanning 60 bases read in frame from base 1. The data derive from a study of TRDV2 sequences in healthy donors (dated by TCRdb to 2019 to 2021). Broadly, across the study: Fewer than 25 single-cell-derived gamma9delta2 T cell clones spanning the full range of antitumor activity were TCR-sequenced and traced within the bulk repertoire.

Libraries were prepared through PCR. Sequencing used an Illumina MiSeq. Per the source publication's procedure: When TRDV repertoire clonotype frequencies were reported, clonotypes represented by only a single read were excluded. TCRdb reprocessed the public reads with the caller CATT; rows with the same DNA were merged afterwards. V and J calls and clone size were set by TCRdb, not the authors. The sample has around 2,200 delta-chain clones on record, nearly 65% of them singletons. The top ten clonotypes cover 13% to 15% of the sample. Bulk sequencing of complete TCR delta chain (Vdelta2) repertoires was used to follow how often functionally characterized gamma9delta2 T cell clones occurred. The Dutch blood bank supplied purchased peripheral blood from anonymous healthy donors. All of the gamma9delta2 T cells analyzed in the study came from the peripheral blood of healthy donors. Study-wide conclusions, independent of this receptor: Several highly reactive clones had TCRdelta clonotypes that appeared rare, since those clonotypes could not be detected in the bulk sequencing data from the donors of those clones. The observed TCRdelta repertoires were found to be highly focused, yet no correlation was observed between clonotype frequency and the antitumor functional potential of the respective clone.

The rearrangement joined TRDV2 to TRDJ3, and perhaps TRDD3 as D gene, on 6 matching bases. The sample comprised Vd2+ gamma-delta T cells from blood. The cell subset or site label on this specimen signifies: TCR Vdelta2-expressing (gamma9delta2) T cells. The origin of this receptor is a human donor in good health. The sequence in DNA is TGTGCCTGTGACACCGTACTGGGCAATTTGAGGTCCTGGGACACCCGACAGATGTTTTTC. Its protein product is CACDTVLGNLRSWDTRQMFF.